This record looks at one T cell receptor beta chain sequence and its context. The data derive from a study of shared clonotypes between healthy human individuals. Using immunoSEQ multiplex PCR, the repertoire was profiled, and TCRdb retains in-frame clones only, with some absent. The data contain about 510,000 clones, 60% to 80% of them seen just once; the ten biggest clones take up 12%. V was shortened by 1 base and J by 0 bases, with 7 bases between the two germline ends. This CDR3 is 14 amino acids long. Germline V CDR1 and CDR2: SGHTS, YDEGEE. The J gene is TRBJ1-1, the V gene TRBV5-8; no reliable D call. Sequencing was carried out using PBMCs. This TCR was recovered from a woman aged 40 to 50 in good health. Some clones in this sample may be carry-over from other donors' samples. The CDR3 region is CASSLQPLNTEAFF. The CDR3 nucleotides read TGTGCCAGCAGCTTGCAGCCCCTGAACACTGAAGCTTTCTTT. The complete variable domain, with remaining parts taken from reference TRBV5-8 and TRBJ1-1, reads EAGVTQSPTHLIKTRGQQATLRCSPISGHTSVYWYQQALGLGLQFLLWYDEGEERNRGNFPPRFSGRQFPNYSSELNVNALELEDSALYLCASSLQPLNTEAFFGQGTRLTVV.